Shown below are 6 T cell receptor beta chains from a single sample sequenced in a study of blood T cell repertoires in COVID-19. Using immunoSEQ multiplex PCR, the repertoire was profiled, and TCRdb retains in-frame clones only, with some absent. Of some 200,000 clones in the sample, around 94% were seen once. The material sequenced was peripheral blood. The receptors come from a young man with COVID-19, enrolled during active disease.

V gene TRBV9 combines with J gene TRBJ2-3; the match to TRBD2 covers 9 bases. V shed 4 bases, J shed 5 bases, and the junction held 11 bases outside the gene matches. The length of the CDR3 is 16 residues. The germline CDR1 and CDR2 sequences are SGDLS and YYNGEE. CDR3 sequence (DNA): TGTGCCAGCAGCCCGGGGCGGGGGGGCCCGGGAGATACGCAGTATTTT. Translation: CASSPGRGGPGDTQYF.

V gene TRBV19 combines with J gene TRBJ1-5; a weak D match, TRBD1 (6 bases). The CDR3 totals 16 residues. Germline V gene sequence: CDR1 LNHDA, CDR2 SQIVND (reference sequence). V gave up 1 base and J gave up 0 bases, with 10 bases separating them. This CDR3 reads CASSIGTDLSNQPQHF. In nucleotides, the CDR3 is TGTGCCAGTAGTATAGGGACAGACCTTAGCAATCAGCCCCAGCATTTT.

CDR3 protein: CASVSGSFTDTQYF. The CDR3 nucleotides read TGTGCCAGTGTTAGCGGCTCGTTCACAGATACGCAGTATTTT. V and J are TRBV2 and TRBJ2-3; D perhaps matches TRBD2 (6 bases). The CDR3 runs 14 residues. Germline V gene data show CDR1 as SNHLY and CDR2 as FYNNEI. V dropped 9 bases and J dropped 2 bases, with 15 bases sitting between them.

The chain employs TRBV9 and TRBJ1-6, with D tentatively TRBD1 (5 bases). The V end was cut by 0 bases, the J end by 0 bases, with 13 bases between. The CDR3 length is 18 residues. Looked up from germline, CDR1 is SGDLS and CDR2 is YYNGEE. The CDR3 DNA sequence: TGTGCCAGCAGCGTAGACGGACACGGGAGCTCCTATAATTCACCCCTCCACTTT. Its protein product is CASSVDGHGSSYNSPLHF.

The gene calls are TRBV9 and TRBJ1-2; no clear D. The V end lost 0 bases, the J end lost 7 bases, and 7 bases lay between the germline ends. This CDR3 is 12 amino acids long. CDR1 is SGDLS, CDR2 YYNGEE, per germline. Here the CDR3 DNA reads TGTGCCAGCAGCGTAGAGGCGGGTGGCTACACCTTC. Translating gives CASSVEAGGYTF.

The V gene is TRBV10-3, the J gene TRBJ1-1; D is possibly TRBD1 (5 bases). CDR1 ENHRY and CDR2 SYGVKD come from the germline V gene. CDR3 length: 15 amino acids. V lost 7 bases to trimming and J lost 11 bases, with 26 bases between them. The CDR3 sequence: CAITQNLGLGTAAFF. CDR3 bases: TGTGCCATCACCCAGAACCTTGGACTAGGGACGGCGGCTTTCTTT.